This T cell receptor beta chain was sequenced in a study of blood T cell repertoires in COVID-19. Overall study context: T cells, B-cell-depleted T cells, or PBMCs supplied cDNA or gDNA.

Clones were sequenced by immunoSEQ multiplex PCR, and TCRdb holds only the in-frame ones, with some missing. The sample records 250,000 to 350,000 clones, around 85% being singletons. Germline V gene sequence: CDR1 DFQATT, CDR2 SNEGSKA (reference sequence). With V trimmed by 3 bases and J by 7 bases, 8 bases remained unmatched. This CDR3 region has 13 residues. The sequencing input was PBMCs or T cells enriched from blood (not recorded which). This receptor was obtained from a woman aged 35 to 49 who had recovered from COVID-19. The chain links TRBV20-1 to TRBJ1-2; 7 nucleotides match TRBD1. In DNA form, the CDR3 reads TGCAGTGCTAGTATGGCAGGGGGTAGTGGCTACACCTTC. This encodes CSASMAGGSGYTF.